This paragraph covers one TCR beta chain sequence. Its target is unknown. This CDR3 is 14 amino acids long. Germline loops: CDR1 SGDLS, CDR2 YYNGEE. V gave up 0 bases and J gave up 6 bases, with 9 bases separating them. The sample originates from a study of T cell repertoires in aging, cancer and after chemotherapy. On the study more broadly: Paired samples before and after chemotherapy came from chronic lymphocytic leukemia patients on fludarabine- or bendamustine-based regimens. Study findings and constraints: Hematological cancer patients had lymphoid organ infiltration that may impair thymic emigration or T cell expansion. Compared with age-matched healthy donors, untreated hematological or solid cancer patients showed higher blood TCR clonality. In healthy donors, age-related TCR diversity loss mainly reflected lost richness.

A mixed TRB-A/B primer pool amplified rearranged TRB by multiplex touch-down PCR. One entry per CDR3 protein results from TCRdb running MiXCR on the multiplex PCR reads. The table has 7,000 to 9,500 distinct CDR3 sequences, 20% to 30% seen once. Amplification of TCR beta used genomic DNA extracted from peripheral blood. The receptor's source is a human donor with a blood cancer. The donor label of this sample is uncertain. The gene calls are TRBV9 and TRBJ2-2; D is uncertain. The source material was blood. The CDR3 DNA follows: TGTGCCAGCAGCGTAGGGGGTGCGGCCGGGGAGCTGTTTTTT. Its translation is CASSVGGAAGELFF.